Shown below are 16 T cell receptor beta chains from a single sample sequenced in a study of T cells after yellow fever vaccination. TCRdb re-called the 5' RACE reads with MiXCR, one entry per CDR3 protein. Of about 340,000 distinct CDR3 sequences listed, approximately 12% are singletons. The sequencing here drew on CD4+ T cells sorted from PBMCs, taken 15 days after the yellow fever booster vaccination. Source of these receptors: a man younger than 35 who received the YFV17D yellow fever vaccine.

This chain uses TRBV12-3 or TRBV12-4 with TRBJ1-1, with 8 bases matching TRBD1. The CDR3 runs 14 residues. V was clipped by 6 bases and J by 0 bases; unmatched bases: 3. The CDR3 nucleotides are TGTGCCAGCAGGCGGGGACAGGTGAACACTGAAGCTTTCTTT. Its protein product is CASRRGQVNTEAFF.

This chain uses TRBV5-1 with TRBJ1-1; D is perhaps TRBD1 (6 bases). Germline CDR1 is SGHRS and CDR2 is YFSETQ. This CDR3 is 15 amino acids long. V lost 1 base, J lost 4 bases, and 14 bases lay in between. The CDR3 is CASSLTAGAATEAFF. The CDR3 nucleotides are TGCGCCAGCAGCTTGACGGCAGGGGCGGCCACTGAAGCTTTCTTT.

The chain uses TRBV7-2 and TRBJ2-7; 9 nucleotides line up with TRBD1. The ends lost 3 bases at V and 2 bases at J; junction bases unmatched: 5. The germline V gene encodes CDR1 SGHTA and CDR2 FQGNSA. The CDR3 has 15 amino acids. As DNA, the CDR3 is TGTGCCAGCAGCTTGGGACAGGGAATAACCTACGAGCAGTACTTC. Its protein product is CASSLGQGITYEQYF.

The chain is built from TRBV20-1 and TRBJ1-2, with TRBD1 as a possible D gene (5 bases). Trimming cost V 4 bases and J 5 bases, with 23 bases left between them. The CDR3 covers 16 residues. The V gene's germline CDR1 is DFQATT and CDR2 SNEGSKA (reference sequence). CDR3 sequence: CSAKDPGGTAQYGYTF. CDR3 sequence (DNA): TGCAGTGCTAAAGACCCCGGGGGGACCGCTCAGTATGGCTACACCTTC.

Only a few counts were recorded for this clonotype. V and J are TRBV27 and TRBJ1-2; D perhaps matches TRBD1 (5 bases). Germline loops: CDR1 MNHEY, CDR2 SMNVEV (reference sequence). CDR3 length: 14 amino acids. Trimming took 4 bases from V and 8 from J, leaving 17 bases between them. CDR3 DNA sequence: TGTGCCAGCAGTTGGTCACAAGGGGAGAGAGGCTACACCTTC. Translating gives CASSWSQGERGYTF.

This clonotype was counted a few times. The chain joins TRBV6-2 or TRBV6-3 to TRBJ2-1, with D unclear. The CDR3 totals 15 residues. Trimming left V 2 bases short and J 6 bases short, with 14 bases between. From germline, CDR1 is MNHEY and CDR2 SVGEGT. For the CDR3, the DNA is TGTGCCAGCAGTTACCCGAGGCGAGTAAGCAATGAGCAGTTCTTC. It yields the protein CASSYPRRVSNEQFF.

This clonotype turned up a few times. The chain employs TRBV28 and TRBJ1-2; TRBD1 is a possible D gene (5 bases). The CDR3 consists of 15 residues. Germline assignment: CDR1 MDHEN and CDR2 SYDVKM. With 7 bases removed from V and 4 bases from J, the gap between germline ends came to 19 bases. DNA of the CDR3: TGTGCCAGCACTCTCGGACACTCCGGGACCTATGGCTACACCTTC. This translates into CASTLGHSGTYGYTF.

J is TRBJ2-5 and V is TRBV2; no firm D call. Germline V gives CDR1 SNHLY, CDR2 FYNNEI. V lost 7 bases to trimming and J lost 5 bases, with 14 bases between them. This CDR3 has 13 amino acids. CDR3 sequence: CASNLGRTETQYF. CDR3 DNA: TGTGCCAGCAACCTAGGACGTACGGAGACCCAGTACTTC.

This clonotype came up many times. The V and J genes are TRBV6-2 or TRBV6-3 and TRBJ2-7; the match to TRBD1 covers 9 bases. V was clipped by 4 bases and J by 5 bases; unmatched bases: 9. The length of the CDR3 is 15 residues. Germline CDR1 reads MNHEY; CDR2 reads SVGEGT. CDR3 protein: CASSFLDRGVHEQYF. CDR3 sequence (DNA): TGTGCCAGCAGTTTCCTGGACAGGGGCGTACACGAGCAGTACTTC.

The DNA for the CDR3 is TGCAGTGCTCCCAAAGGGGGGACTAGACGGCAAGAGACCCAGTACTTC. Translation gives CSAPKGGTRRQETQYF. This chain uses TRBV20-1 with TRBJ2-5; 8 bases line up with TRBD2. The CDR3 is 16 amino acids. Germline-derived CDR1 and CDR2 are DFQATT and SNEGSKA (reference sequence). V shed 5 bases, J shed 2 bases, and the junction held 13 bases outside the gene matches.

Concerning this clonotype: A much larger clone differs by one base, so this may be a read error. The chain has TRBV12-3 or TRBV12-4 and TRBJ2-5, with D unclear. V lost 3 bases, J lost 0 bases, and 2 bases lay in between. CDR3 length: 12 amino acids. For the CDR3, the DNA is TGTGCCAGCAGTTTCAACCAAGAGACCCAGTACTTC. Translating it yields CASSFNQETQYF.

This clonotype was found many times. The rearrangement uses TRBV12-3 or TRBV12-4 and TRBJ2-5, with 8 bases fitting TRBD1. V lost 2 bases and J lost 5; bases outside the gene matches: 4. The CDR3 contains 14 residues. CDR3 bases: TGTGCCAGCAGTTTACGACAGGGGAGGGAGACCCAGTACTTC. This encodes CASSLRQGRETQYF.

This clonotype was counted a few times. The gene calls are TRBV4-1 and TRBJ2-5, with D possibly called TRBD1 or TRBD2 (5 bases each). The CDR3 contains 14 residues. Per germline, CDR1 MGHRA and CDR2 YSYEKL. V lost 5 bases, J lost 2 bases, and 12 bases lay in between. The CDR3 DNA sequence: TGCGCCAGCAGCTATCCGGGACGACAAGAGACCCAGTACTTC. Amino acid sequence: CASSYPGRQETQYF.

The chain carries TRBV4-3 and TRBJ1-6; 7 bases are shared with TRBD1. Germline CDR1 LGHNA, CDR2 YSLEER. The V segment lost 0 bases and the J segment 7 bases; nucleotides outside the gene matches: 6. The CDR3 has 16 amino acids. The CDR3 nucleotides are TGCGCCAGCAGCCAAGATGGGACAGCCGGGAATTCACCCCTCCACTTT. Residues: CASSQDGTAGNSPLHF.

This clonotype was detected only a few times. DNA for the CDR3: TGTGCCAGCAGTTATGCTGGGGGGATGGAGACCCAGTACTTC. Its protein is CASSYAGGMETQYF. The chain carries TRBV6-2 or TRBV6-3 and TRBJ2-5; a possible D gene is TRBD2 (6 bases). The germline V gene encodes CDR1 MNHEY and CDR2 SVGEGT. This CDR3 has 14 residues. V lost 3 bases and J lost 5, with 13 bases in between.

This clonotype was detected many times. The chain links TRBV25-1 to TRBJ2-7; 8 bases are a match to TRBD1. The CDR3 covers 15 residues. Germline V CDR1 and CDR2: MGHDK, SYGVNS. After removal of 4 bases from V and 7 bases from J, the junction contained 12 bases not matched to a gene. The chain's CDR3 is CASSGPTGGASEQYF. CDR3 nucleotides: TGTGCCAGCAGTGGCCCTACAGGGGGAGCATCTGAGCAGTACTTC.